This T cell receptor (beta chain) was observed in a study of blood T cell repertoires in COVID-19. In the study overall: Sample material is recorded as cDNA or gDNA derived from T cells, B-cell-depleted T cells, or PBMCs.

Authors' analysis steps: By means of reference gene primer amplification, nucleated cell counts were estimated. Here immunoSEQ multiplex PCR was the method, and the copy in TCRdb shows in-frame clones only, minus some. That table supplies the V and J calls and clone size; D and trimming were determined from the DNA. The top ten clones hold roughly 0.76% of a sample with approximately 210,000 clones, about 93% of them seen once. This CDR3 comprises 15 residues. Germline V gene lookup returns CDR1 SGDLS and CDR2 YYNGEE. V lost 1 base and J 6 bases, leaving 13 bases between the germline ends. Material for sequencing was peripheral blood. The sequence derives from a man younger than 40 with COVID-19, enrolled during active disease. This sequence joins TRBV9 and TRBJ1-4; D perhaps matches TRBD1 (6 bases). The CDR3 DNA sequence: TGTGCCAGCAGCGTAAATGGCAGGGGCGATGAAAAACTGTTTTTT. Protein product: CASSVNGRGDEKLFF.